These T cell receptor beta chains were read from a single sample in a study of blood T cell repertoires in COVID-19. The assay was immunoSEQ multiplex PCR, and TCRdb's table has in-frame clones only and misses some. The sample holds around 160,000 clones, approximately 86% seen once. The sample was peripheral blood. These receptors all stem from a man aged 18 to 29 with acute or convalescent COVID-19. CDR3s include the opening cysteine and the closing phenylalanine or tryptophan. Fields, in order: V gene, D gene, clone size, J gene, CDR3 protein, CDR3 DNA. The D gene is left open where the match is weak. Size tells how often a clone was seen (once, few, many) or the class of an expanded clone, and some rows leave it out.

v_call: TRBV7-9
d_call: TRBD1
clone_size: -
j_call: TRBJ2-1
cdr3_aa: CASSLGGRGLVNEQFF
cdr3_nt: TGTGCCAGCAGCTTAGGAGGAAGGGGGCTCGTGAATGAGCAGTTCTTC

v_call: TRBV19
d_call: -
clone_size: few
j_call: TRBJ1-1
cdr3_aa: CASSRQSNTEAFF
cdr3_nt: TGTGCCAGTAGTCGACAGTCGAACACTGAAGCTTTCTTT

v_call: TRBV11-2
d_call: -
clone_size: once
j_call: TRBJ2-1
cdr3_aa: CASSDRGNYNEQFF
cdr3_nt: TGTGCCAGCAGCGATAGGGGTAACTACAATGAGCAGTTCTTC

v_call: TRBV6-5
d_call: TRBD2
clone_size: -
j_call: TRBJ2-2
cdr3_aa: CASRPSGGATGELFF
cdr3_nt: TGTGCCAGCAGGCCCAGCGGGGGGGCGACCGGGGAGCTGTTTTTT

v_call: TRBV30
d_call: TRBD1
clone_size: -
j_call: TRBJ1-6
cdr3_aa: CAWSQGGSYNSPLHF
cdr3_nt: TGTGCCTGGAGTCAGGGGGGCTCCTATAATTCACCCCTCCACTTT

v_call: TRBV6-5
d_call: -
clone_size: -
j_call: TRBJ2-7
cdr3_aa: CASSYSQDNYEQYF
cdr3_nt: TGTGCCAGCAGTTACTCGCAGGATAACTACGAGCAGTACTTC

v_call: TRBV7-6
d_call: -
clone_size: -
j_call: TRBJ2-7
cdr3_aa: CASSLAPDTSYEQYF
cdr3_nt: TGTGCCAGCAGCTTAGCCCCTGACACATCCTACGAGCAGTACTTC

v_call: TRBV20-1
d_call: -
clone_size: -
j_call: TRBJ2-5
cdr3_aa: CSVSQGTQYF
cdr3_nt: TGCAGTGTTAGCCAGGGGACCCAGTACTTC

v_call: TRBV28
d_call: -
clone_size: -
j_call: TRBJ2-1
cdr3_aa: CASSVPPGVLGQFF
cdr3_nt: TGTGCCAGCAGTGTACCCCCCGGGGTCCTCGGGCAGTTCTTC

v_call: TRBV18
d_call: TRBD1
clone_size: -
j_call: TRBJ2-7
cdr3_aa: CASSPRDRVGEQYF
cdr3_nt: TGTGCCAGCTCACCACGGGACAGGGTAGGCGAGCAGTACTTC

v_call: TRBV9
d_call: -
clone_size: -
j_call: TRBJ2-7
cdr3_aa: CASSVGQLPYEQYF
cdr3_nt: TGTGCCAGCAGCGTAGGTCAGTTACCCTACGAGCAGTACTTC

v_call: TRBV5-1
d_call: -
clone_size: -
j_call: TRBJ1-6
cdr3_aa: CASSSGQVMAGGLHF
cdr3_nt: TGCGCCAGCAGCTCAGGGCAGGTTATGGCCGGCGGCCTCCACTTT

v_call: TRBV6-5
d_call: -
clone_size: -
j_call: TRBJ1-1
cdr3_aa: CASSYAGRHTEAFF
cdr3_nt: TGTGCCAGCAGTTACGCAGGGCGACACACTGAAGCTTTCTTT

v_call: TRBV5-1
d_call: -
clone_size: -
j_call: TRBJ1-1
cdr3_aa: CASSLVGRGGTEAFF
cdr3_nt: TGCGCCAGCAGCTTGGTGGGCAGGGGAGGGACTGAAGCTTTCTTT

v_call: TRBV11-2
d_call: TRBD1
clone_size: -
j_call: TRBJ2-3
cdr3_aa: CASRSGTGLSTDTQYF
cdr3_nt: TGTGCCAGCAGGTCCGGGACAGGGCTTAGCACAGATACGCAGTATTTT

v_call: TRBV30
d_call: TRBD1
clone_size: -
j_call: TRBJ1-6
cdr3_aa: CAWSLGQGTTSPLHF
cdr3_nt: TGTGCCTGGAGCCTCGGACAGGGGACGACTTCACCCCTCCACTTT

v_call: TRBV29-1
d_call: -
clone_size: once
j_call: TRBJ2-1
cdr3_aa: CSASVYNEQFF
cdr3_nt: TGCAGCGCTTCCGTCTACAATGAGCAGTTCTTC

v_call: TRBV28
d_call: -
clone_size: -
j_call: TRBJ1-5
cdr3_aa: CASSSQYSNQPQHF
cdr3_nt: TGTGCCAGCAGCTCACAGTATAGCAATCAGCCCCAGCATTTT

v_call: TRBV24-1
d_call: TRBD1
clone_size: -
j_call: TRBJ1-5
cdr3_aa: CATNDRVGQPQHF
cdr3_nt: TGTGCCACCAATGACAGGGTGGGTCAGCCCCAGCATTTT

v_call: TRBV5-1
d_call: TRBD1
clone_size: -
j_call: TRBJ2-1
cdr3_aa: CASSLTGQGLFNEQFF
cdr3_nt: TGCGCCAGCAGCTTGACAGGACAGGGTCTTTTCAATGAGCAGTTCTTC

v_call: TRBV7-9
d_call: -
clone_size: -
j_call: TRBJ1-4
cdr3_aa: CASSFEQDVTNEKLFF
cdr3_nt: TGTGCCAGCAGCTTTGAACAGGACGTAACTAATGAAAAACTGTTTTTT

v_call: TRBV30
d_call: TRBD2
clone_size: -
j_call: TRBJ2-7
cdr3_aa: CAADPRGGYEQYF
cdr3_nt: TGTGCCGCCGACCCGCGGGGGGGGTACGAGCAGTACTTC

v_call: TRBV11-1
d_call: -
clone_size: few
j_call: TRBJ1-6
cdr3_aa: CASSLEGSRNSPLHF
cdr3_nt: TGTGCCAGCAGCTTAGAAGGGAGCCGTAATTCACCCCTCCACTTT

v_call: TRBV14
d_call: -
clone_size: -
j_call: TRBJ2-1
cdr3_aa: CASSQIGGVPRSYNEQFF
cdr3_nt: TGTGCCAGCAGTCAGATCGGGGGTGTCCCCCGCTCCTACAATGAGCAGTTCTTC

v_call: TRBV28
d_call: -
clone_size: -
j_call: TRBJ1-1
cdr3_aa: CASRVTGNTEAFF
cdr3_nt: TGTGCCAGCAGGGTGACGGGGAACACTGAAGCTTTCTTT

v_call: TRBV11-3
d_call: -
clone_size: -
j_call: TRBJ2-3
cdr3_aa: CASSLGSPTDTQYF
cdr3_nt: TGTGCCAGCAGCTTAGGGAGTCCCACAGATACGCAGTATTTT

v_call: TRBV28
d_call: -
clone_size: -
j_call: TRBJ2-3
cdr3_aa: CASNPVVGPGVIKDTQYF
cdr3_nt: TGTGCCAGCAATCCCGTCGTCGGTCCAGGGGTAATCAAAGATACGCAGTATTTT

v_call: TRBV7-7
d_call: -
clone_size: -
j_call: TRBJ2-3
cdr3_aa: CASSLGGHTDTQYF
cdr3_nt: TGTGCCAGCAGCTTAGGAGGGCACACAGATACGCAGTATTTT

v_call: TRBV4-2
d_call: -
clone_size: -
j_call: TRBJ2-3
cdr3_aa: CASSQDRGRGDTQYF
cdr3_nt: TGTGCCAGCAGCCAAGACAGGGGCCGAGGAGATACGCAGTATTTT

v_call: TRBV30
d_call: -
clone_size: -
j_call: TRBJ1-2
cdr3_aa: CAWSVVTGGYGYTF
cdr3_nt: TGTGCCTGGAGTGTAGTTACGGGGGGCTATGGCTACACCTTC

v_call: TRBV4-1
d_call: TRBD1
clone_size: -
j_call: TRBJ2-7
cdr3_aa: CASSQVRGTYEQYF
cdr3_nt: TGCGCCAGCAGCCAAGTCAGGGGGACCTACGAGCAGTACTTC

v_call: TRBV9
d_call: -
clone_size: -
j_call: TRBJ1-4
cdr3_aa: CASSLQGREGEKLFF
cdr3_nt: TGTGCCAGCAGCCTCCAAGGCAGGGAGGGTGAAAAACTGTTTTTT

v_call: TRBV6-1
d_call: TRBD1
clone_size: -
j_call: TRBJ2-3
cdr3_aa: CASSDRGNADTQYF
cdr3_nt: TGTGCCAGCAGTGACAGGGGGAACGCAGATACGCAGTATTTT

v_call: TRBV4-2
d_call: -
clone_size: -
j_call: TRBJ1-1
cdr3_aa: CASSQDRQGLAMNTEAFF
cdr3_nt: TGTGCCAGCAGCCAAGACCGTCAGGGGCTAGCAATGAACACTGAAGCTTTCTTT

v_call: TRBV29-1
d_call: -
clone_size: once
j_call: TRBJ2-3
cdr3_aa: CSVVQGGDTQYF
cdr3_nt: TGCAGCGTTGTGCAGGGGGGAGATACGCAGTATTTT

v_call: TRBV19
d_call: TRBD1
clone_size: -
j_call: TRBJ1-2
cdr3_aa: CASSTGTGVYGYTF
cdr3_nt: TGTGCCAGTAGTACCGGGACAGGGGTCTATGGCTACACCTTC

v_call: TRBV5-1
d_call: TRBD1
clone_size: -
j_call: TRBJ1-5
cdr3_aa: CASSPGQGSNQPQHF
cdr3_nt: TGCGCCAGCAGCCCCGGACAGGGGAGCAATCAGCCCCAGCATTTT

v_call: TRBV24-1
d_call: -
clone_size: once
j_call: TRBJ2-2
cdr3_aa: CATSDLGTSNTGELFF
cdr3_nt: TGTGCCACCAGTGATTTAGGGACATCGAACACCGGGGAGCTGTTTTTT

v_call: TRBV9
d_call: -
clone_size: once
j_call: TRBJ1-3
cdr3_aa: CASSVGPGKGNTIYF
cdr3_nt: TGTGCCAGCAGCGTAGGCCCGGGGAAAGGAAACACCATATATTTT

v_call: TRBV5-4
d_call: -
clone_size: -
j_call: TRBJ1-1
cdr3_aa: CASSLGVSAEAFF
cdr3_nt: TGTGCCAGCAGCTTGGGTGTGTCCGCTGAAGCTTTCTTT

v_call: TRBV6-6
d_call: -
clone_size: -
j_call: TRBJ1-5
cdr3_aa: CASSPRGGYSNQPQHF
cdr3_nt: TGTGCCAGCAGTCCCCGAGGTGGATATAGCAATCAGCCCCAGCATTTT

v_call: TRBV19
d_call: -
clone_size: -
j_call: TRBJ1-1
cdr3_aa: CASRTKPGHLSLNTEAFF
cdr3_nt: TGTGCCAGTAGAACAAAACCGGGACACCTTTCCTTGAACACTGAAGCTTTCTTT

v_call: TRBV2
d_call: TRBD2
clone_size: -
j_call: TRBJ2-7
cdr3_aa: CASRGNSGFSYEQYF
cdr3_nt: TGTGCCAGCAGGGGGAATAGCGGGTTCTCCTACGAGCAGTACTTC

v_call: TRBV6-5
d_call: TRBD2
clone_size: -
j_call: TRBJ2-1
cdr3_aa: CASSYWNSGGNEQFF
cdr3_nt: TGTGCCAGCAGTTACTGGAATAGCGGGGGCAATGAGCAGTTCTTC

v_call: TRBV6-5
d_call: TRBD1
clone_size: few
j_call: TRBJ1-5
cdr3_aa: CASNIQGGPNQPQHF
cdr3_nt: TGTGCCAGCAACATCCAGGGGGGACCCAATCAGCCCCAGCATTTT

v_call: TRBV14
d_call: -
clone_size: -
j_call: TRBJ1-1
cdr3_aa: CASSQDKGGVHTEAFF
cdr3_nt: TGTGCCAGCAGCCAAGATAAAGGGGGTGTGCACACTGAAGCTTTCTTT

v_call: TRBV19
d_call: TRBD1
clone_size: -
j_call: TRBJ2-1
cdr3_aa: CASSMGTANEQFF
cdr3_nt: TGTGCCAGTAGTATGGGGACAGCTAATGAGCAGTTCTTC

v_call: TRBV5-1
d_call: -
clone_size: -
j_call: TRBJ2-5
cdr3_aa: CASSLAEANQETQYF
cdr3_nt: TGCGCCAGCAGCTTGGCCGAGGCTAACCAAGAGACCCAGTACTTC

v_call: TRBV18
d_call: TRBD1
clone_size: -
j_call: TRBJ1-1
cdr3_aa: CASSPWTGPGGSNTEAFF
cdr3_nt: TGTGCCAGCTCACCTTGGACAGGGCCGGGAGGTTCGAACACTGAAGCTTTCTTT

v_call: TRBV6-5
d_call: TRBD1
clone_size: few
j_call: TRBJ1-5
cdr3_aa: CASSSGQGTNQPQHF
cdr3_nt: TGTGCCAGCAGTTCGGGACAGGGGACGAATCAGCCCCAGCATTTT

v_call: TRBV7-2
d_call: -
clone_size: -
j_call: TRBJ1-2
cdr3_aa: CASSLGQLQFNYGYTF
cdr3_nt: TGTGCCAGCAGCTTAGGACAGCTTCAGTTTAACTATGGCTACACCTTC

v_call: TRBV28
d_call: TRBD1
clone_size: -
j_call: TRBJ1-1
cdr3_aa: CASSPRGQAVTEAFF
cdr3_nt: TGTGCCAGCAGTCCCCGGGGACAGGCGGTCACTGAAGCTTTCTTT

v_call: TRBV11-2
d_call: -
clone_size: once
j_call: TRBJ1-1
cdr3_aa: CASSLKRNTEAFF
cdr3_nt: TGTGCCAGCAGCTTAAAGCGGAACACTGAAGCTTTCTTT

v_call: TRBV13
d_call: -
clone_size: -
j_call: TRBJ1-2
cdr3_aa: CASSLRWTDPNYGYTF
cdr3_nt: TGTGCCAGCAGCTTAAGGTGGACAGATCCTAACTATGGCTACACCTTC